This entry concerns a single TCR beta chain. These data are taken from a study of T cell changes during pregnancy in multiple sclerosis. Repertoires were generated with immunoSEQ multiplex PCR, while TCRdb's copy carries only in-frame clones and drops some. The data contain 76,000 or so clones, roughly 95% of them singletons. V was shortened by 2 bases and J by 5 bases, with 15 bases between the two germline ends. The germline CDR1 and CDR2 sequences are SGHVS and FQNEAQ. CDR3 length: 16 amino acids. The source is a female donor in good health, enrolled as a control in a pregnancy study. The gene calls are TRBV7-8 and TRBJ2-2; D is undetermined. The source material was peripheral blood, sampled in the second trimester of pregnancy. CDR3 sequence (DNA): TGTGCCAGCAGCTTATTAGGCCCTGAGGTTACCGGGGAGCTGTTTTTT. Amino acid sequence: CASSLLGPEVTGELFF.